Below, 19 T cell receptor beta chains from the same sample are listed, as sequenced in a study of T cells in Graves' hyperthyroidism and ophthalmopathy. What was amplified from RNA transcripts were TCR beta CDR3 regions. The study used the HTBI primer set for a first-round RT-PCR of the TCR CDR3. MiXCR, applied by TCRdb to the multiplex PCR reads, yields one record per CDR3 protein. The sample records about 380,000 distinct CDR3 sequences, approximately 13% being singletons. Sample: blood. The origin of the receptors is a man younger than 40 with Graves' hyperthyroidism that later progressed to Graves' ophthalmopathy.

This clonotype has ten or more counts. The chain couples TRBV7-8 to TRBJ1-3, with D possibly TRBD1 on 5 matching bases. CDR1 and CDR2 (germline): SGHVS, FQNEAQ. This CDR3 has 17 residues. Trimming removed 1 base at V and 0 bases at J, with 13 bases between. CDR3 DNA: TGTGCCAGCAGCTTAGAACGGGGCAGGGTCTCTGGAAACACCATATATTTT. Translating it yields CASSLERGRVSGNTIYF.

There are many counts of this clonotype. V is TRBV20-1 and J is TRBJ1-4; D is unclear. CDR1 and CDR2 from the germline V gene are DFQATT and SNEGSKA (reference sequence). This CDR3 region has 11 residues. V was pared by 7 bases and J by 4 bases, with 7 bases between. The CDR3 DNA sequence: TGCAGTGTCCGGGGTAATGAAAAACTGTTTTTT. Its translation: CSVRGNEKLFF.

This clonotype has ten or more counts. V and J are TRBV28 and TRBJ1-6; the match to TRBD1 covers 7 bases. CDR3 length: 14 amino acids. Germline V gene sequence: CDR1 MDHEN, CDR2 SYDVKM. V lost 3 bases, J lost 14 bases, and 10 bases stayed unmatched. The CDR3 is CASSLGQFLSSLHF. The CDR3 DNA sequence: TGTGCCAGCAGTTTGGGACAGTTCCTTAGCTCCCTCCACTTT.

In its sample, this clonotype was seen many times. The V and J genes are TRBV5-5 and TRBJ2-3, with a tentative D call TRBD1 (6 bases). Germline assignment: CDR1 SGHKS and CDR2 YYEKEE (reference sequence). The CDR3 runs to 16 residues. The V end lost 0 bases, the J end lost 2 bases, and 13 bases lay between the germline ends. CDR3 sequence reads: CASSLGTASNTDTQYF. For the CDR3, the DNA is TGTGCCAGCAGCTTGGGGACAGCTTCCAACACAGATACGCAGTATTTT.

In its sample, this clonotype was seen many times. The V and J genes are TRBV7-2 and TRBJ2-7, with TRBD1 matching over 7 bases. CDR1 SGHTA and CDR2 FQGNSA come from the germline V gene. The CDR3 totals 14 residues. V was clipped by 5 bases and J by 3 bases; unmatched bases: 7. The CDR3 is CASSLTTGDYEQYF. In nucleotides, the CDR3 is TGTGCCAGCAGCCTAACAACAGGGGACTACGAGCAGTACTTC. Supplemented by reference TRBV7-2 and TRBJ2-7, the full variable domain reads GAGVSQSPSNKVTEKGKDVELRCDPISGHTALYWYRQSLGQGLEFLIYFQGNSAPDKSGLPSDRFSAERTGGSVSTLTIQRTQQEDSAVYLCASSLTTGDYEQYFGPGTRLTVT.

This clonotype appeared many times. The genes are TRBV2 and TRBJ1-2; no clear D gene. Germline V gives CDR1 SNHLY, CDR2 FYNNEI. The CDR3 has 13 amino acids. Trimming removed 4 bases at V and 4 bases at J, with 10 bases between. The CDR3 bases are TGTGCCAGCAGTGGAGCCCCAGGCTATGGCTACACCTTC. Encoded protein: CASSGAPGYGYTF.

This clonotype was picked up a small number of times. CDR3 amino acids: CASIKDRNYGYTF. The DNA for the CDR3 is TGTGCCAGCATCAAAGACAGGAACTATGGCTACACCTTC. This chain joins TRBV28 and TRBJ1-2, with a possible D match to TRBD1 (6 bases). This CDR3 has 13 residues. Germline V gene data show CDR1 as MDHEN and CDR2 as SYDVKM. Trimming took 7 bases from V and 2 from J, leaving 11 bases between them.

This clonotype was seen ten or more times. The CDR3 is CASSLYWGRASYEQYF. CDR3 sequence (DNA): TGTGCCAGCAGTTTATACTGGGGCAGGGCATCCTACGAGCAGTACTTC. The V call is TRBV28, the J call TRBJ2-7; D is possibly TRBD1 (5 bases). Germline V gives CDR1 MDHEN, CDR2 SYDVKM. The CDR3 is 16 residues long. V lost 1 base to trimming and J lost 1 base, with 14 bases between them.

This clonotype showed up many times. This chain uses TRBV20-1 with TRBJ2-7, with D unclear. CDR3 length equals 14 residues. V lost 6 bases to trimming and J lost 1 base, with 16 bases between them. The germline gives CDR1 DFQATT, CDR2 SNEGSKA (reference sequence). The CDR3 here is CSAQNTAWSYEQYF. For the CDR3, the DNA is TGCAGTGCGCAAAACACCGCATGGTCCTACGAGCAGTACTTC.

This clonotype was counted ten times or more. This rearrangement joins TRBV28 to TRBJ1-2; no clear D. Trimming removed 3 bases from V and 7 bases from J, with 15 bases in between. This CDR3 spans 14 amino acids. Germline V gene lookup returns CDR1 MDHEN and CDR2 SYDVKM. CDR3 sequence (DNA): TGTGCCAGCAGTTTGTCGGGGAGTTACAGTGGCTACACCTTC. Translating gives CASSLSGSYSGYTF.

This clonotype was observed at least ten times. The chain employs TRBV11-2 and TRBJ2-4, with D unresolved. The CDR3 totals 13 residues. Trimming took 0 bases from V and 7 from J, leaving 7 bases between them. Looked up from germline, CDR1 is SGHAT and CDR2 is FQNNGV. This chain's CDR3 is CASSLDPANIQYF. The CDR3 DNA reads as TGTGCCAGCAGCTTAGATCCGGCGAACATTCAGTACTTC.

The rearrangement uses TRBV12-3 or TRBV12-4 and TRBJ2-7; 7 bases line up with TRBD1. With 6 bases clipped from V and 3 bases from J, the junction kept 8 bases outside the gene matches. The CDR3 sequence is 14 residues long. The CDR3 region has the DNA TGTGCCAGCAGCACTCACAGGGGAAACTACGAGCAGTACTTC. Translating it yields CASSTHRGNYEQYF.

This clonotype was observed at least ten times. The genes are TRBV3-1 and TRBJ1-2, with no clear D. CDR3 length equals 15 residues. V was clipped by 0 bases and J by 4 bases, with 12 bases between them. Germline V gene data show CDR1 as LGHDT and CDR2 as YNNKEL (reference sequence). The DNA for the CDR3 is TGTGCCAGCAGCCAAGATCAGGTCGGGAGCTATGGCTACACCTTC. Its protein is CASSQDQVGSYGYTF. The variable domain in full, with the rest retrieved from reference TRBV3-1 and TRBJ1-2, is DTAVSQTPKYLVTQMGNDKSIKCEQNLGHDTMYWYKQDSKKFLKIMFSYNNKELIINETVPNRFSPKSPDKAHLNLHINSLELGDSAVYFCASSQDQVGSYGYTFGSGTRLTVV.

This clonotype was observed a few times. The chain joins TRBV7-3 to TRBJ1-1; D is unclear. The CDR3 consists of 16 residues. Trimming left V 3 bases short and J 0 bases short, with 14 bases between. CDR1 is SGHTA, CDR2 FQGTGA, per germline. CDR3 DNA: TGTGCCAGCAGCTTCCCAGGAGCGTTAATGAACACTGAAGCTTTCTTT. It is translated as CASSFPGALMNTEAFF. Combining the CDR3 with reference TRBV7-3 and TRBJ1-1 gives the whole variable domain GAGVSQTPSNKVTEKGKYVELRCDPISGHTALYWYRQSLGQGPEFLIYFQGTGAADDSGLPNDRFFAVRPEGSVSTLKIQRTERGDSAVYLCASSFPGALMNTEAFFGQGTRLTVV.

This clonotype has at least ten counts. This chain joins TRBV2 and TRBJ2-2, with D perhaps TRBD1 (7 bases). V was trimmed by 7 bases and J by 2 bases, leaving 11 bases between them. CDR1 and CDR2 from the germline V gene are SNHLY and FYNNEI. The CDR3 is made up of 14 amino acids. The CDR3 spells CASMTGTNTGELFF. In nucleotides, the CDR3 is TGTGCCAGCATGACAGGGACTAACACCGGGGAGCTGTTTTTT.

This clonotype was recorded once. A much larger clone is a single base away; this may be a read error. Here the CDR3 DNA reads TGCAGTGCTAGTCAAGGGGGCAAAGAGCAGTTCTTC. Encoded protein: CSASQGGKEQFF. The chain recombines TRBV20-1 with TRBJ2-1; 7 bases are shared with TRBD1. V trimming: 3 bases; J trimming: 10 bases; junction bases outside the gene matches: 6. Germline assignment: CDR1 DFQATT and CDR2 SNEGSKA (reference sequence). This CDR3 is 12 amino acids long.

There are many counts of this clonotype. The V gene is TRBV28, the J gene TRBJ2-2; D remains unclear. The V and J ends lost 3 bases and 5 bases respectively, with 13 bases between them. Germline-derived CDR1 and CDR2 are MDHEN and SYDVKM. The CDR3 is 15 residues long. Here the CDR3 DNA reads TGTGCCAGCAGTTTCGGCCACGGACGAACCGGGGAGCTGTTTTTT. Amino acids: CASSFGHGRTGELFF.

This clonotype was counted ten times or more. This sequence joins TRBV27 and TRBJ2-2, with 9 nucleotides matching TRBD1. This CDR3 region has 17 residues. The germline V gene encodes CDR1 MNHEY and CDR2 SMNVEV (reference sequence). With V trimmed by 4 bases and J by 5 bases, 11 bases remained unmatched. The CDR3 loop reads CASSSPSGTGRTGELFF. As DNA, the CDR3 is TGTGCCAGCAGTTCCCCGTCCGGGACAGGGCGAACCGGGGAGCTGTTTTTT.

In its sample, this clonotype was seen many times. Here the CDR3 DNA reads TGCAGTGCTAGAAGGGCAGCGCAAGAGACCCAGTACTTC. Translation: CSARRAAQETQYF. The V and J genes are TRBV20-1 and TRBJ2-5; D uncertain. Trimming cost V 2 bases and J 2 bases, with 9 bases left between them. The CDR3 runs 13 residues. Germline CDR1 and CDR2: DFQATT and SNEGSKA (reference sequence).